This T cell receptor (beta chain) was retrieved from a study of shared T cell receptors in the human thymus. This clone was counted once. The CDR3 totals 14 residues. CDR1 and CDR2 (germline): GTSNPN, SVGIG (reference sequence). V lost 0 bases and J 0 bases, leaving 6 bases between the germline ends. The assay was immunoSEQ multiplex PCR, and TCRdb's table has in-frame clones only and misses some. The data hold over 650,000 clones, with approximately 87% observed a single time. These data are also associated with another study on human thymus T cells. This second study notes: V and J genes seemed to be used with bias in thymic and blood repertoires.

Sample: thymocytes. The receptor was isolated from a boy younger than two with a congenital heart defect. The V gene is TRBV30, the J gene TRBJ1-3, with D hard to call. CDR3 loop: CAWSVNYSGNTIYF. In DNA, the CDR3 is TGTGCCTGGAGTGTAAACTACTCTGGAAACACCATATATTTT.